This T cell receptor beta chain was recovered during a study of control samples from healthy donors and cancer patients. Repertoires were generated with immunoSEQ multiplex PCR, while TCRdb's copy carries only in-frame clones and drops some. In the table there are 50,000 or so clones, approximately 91% of which are singletons. This CDR3 contains 17 residues. V was clipped by 7 bases and J by 4 bases, with 26 bases between them. Germline CDR1 reads MNHEY; CDR2 reads SMNVEV (reference sequence). Material: blood. This TCR derives from a man aged 45 to 65 in good health. This chain uses TRBV27 with TRBJ2-7, with D perhaps matching TRBD1 or TRBD2 (6 bases each). The DNA for the CDR3 is TGTGCCAGCACCCTCATGGGGGGCTCCACCCCTTGGTACGAGCAGTACTTC. It translates to CASTLMGGSTPWYEQYF.